A selection of T cell receptor beta chains follows, all from one sample in a study of blood T cells in healthy people across ages. Each CDR3 protein is one row after TCRdb ran MiXCR on the 5' RACE reads. Of 1,800,000 or so distinct CDR3 sequences in the sample, around 40% are singletons; the top ten hold under 25%. The specimen was blood. These receptors were taken from a human donor in good health. Both conserved end residues are part of each CDR3.

v_gene	j_gene	CDR3aa
TRBV7-9	TRBJ2-7	CASSLAGRGAYEQYF
TRBV20-1	TRBJ1-5	CSASKTGSFGATQPQHF
TRBV20-1	TRBJ2-1	CSASFDNEQFF
TRBV6-2/TRBV6-3	TRBJ1-5	CASSKGLGNQPQHF
TRBV7-9	TRBJ2-1	CASWGSAGNEQFF
TRBV20-1	TRBJ2-1	CSAGRTGFSNEQFF
TRBV7-2	TRBJ1-2	CASSRGRVAGYTF
TRBV20-1	TRBJ1-3	CSAKGLSDDTIYF
TRBV6-6	TRBJ2-4	CASRYSRGVENIQYF
TRBV4-1	TRBJ1-2	CASSQDAPYGYTF
TRBV4-1	TRBJ2-1	CASSQLQLDNEQFF
TRBV28	TRBJ2-1	CASSLYASGGGYEQFF
TRBV29-1	TRBJ2-3	CSVEVGQFTDTQYF
TRBV7-3	TRBJ2-1	CASSLGLAGGTLDEQFF
TRBV7-2	TRBJ2-5	CASSGGGYGETQYF
TRBV10-3	TRBJ2-1	CAISEARGGSYNEQFF
TRBV6-6	TRBJ2-5	CAISRGQARRETQYF